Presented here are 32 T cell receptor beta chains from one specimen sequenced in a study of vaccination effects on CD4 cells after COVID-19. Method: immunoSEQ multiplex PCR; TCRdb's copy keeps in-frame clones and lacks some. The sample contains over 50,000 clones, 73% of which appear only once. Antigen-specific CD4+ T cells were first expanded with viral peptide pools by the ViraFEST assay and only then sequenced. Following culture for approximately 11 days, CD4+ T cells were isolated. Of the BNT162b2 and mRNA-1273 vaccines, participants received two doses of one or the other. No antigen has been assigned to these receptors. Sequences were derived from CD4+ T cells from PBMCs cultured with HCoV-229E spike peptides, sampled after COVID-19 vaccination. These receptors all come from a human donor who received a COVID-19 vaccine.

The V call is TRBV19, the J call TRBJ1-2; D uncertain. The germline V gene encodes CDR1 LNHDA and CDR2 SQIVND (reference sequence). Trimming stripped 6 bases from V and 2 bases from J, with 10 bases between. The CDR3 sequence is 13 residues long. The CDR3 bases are TGTGCCAGTAGAACCGACCGGAACTATGGCTACACCTTC. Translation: CASRTDRNYGYTF.

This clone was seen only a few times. CDR3 DNA: TGCGCCAGCAGCTCCGGAGGTGGGGCAACTAATGAAAAACTGTTTTTT. It codes for CASSSGGGATNEKLFF. The chain links TRBV5-1 to TRBJ1-4; D is ambiguous. This CDR3 contains 16 residues. Trimming cost V 3 bases and J 0 bases, with 12 bases left between them. Germline V CDR1 and CDR2: SGHRS, YFSETQ.

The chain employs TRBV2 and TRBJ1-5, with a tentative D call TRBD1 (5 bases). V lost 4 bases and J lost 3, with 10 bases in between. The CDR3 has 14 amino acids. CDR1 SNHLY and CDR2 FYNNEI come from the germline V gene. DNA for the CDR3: TGTGCCAGCAGTGTCGAAGGGACCAATCAGCCCCAGCATTTT. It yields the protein CASSVEGTNQPQHF.

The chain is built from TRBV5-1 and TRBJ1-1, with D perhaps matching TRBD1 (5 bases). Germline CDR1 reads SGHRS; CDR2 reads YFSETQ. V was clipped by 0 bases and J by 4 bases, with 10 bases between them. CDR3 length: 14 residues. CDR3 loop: CASSLATGPTEAFF. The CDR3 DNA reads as TGCGCCAGCAGCTTGGCCACAGGTCCCACTGAAGCTTTCTTT.

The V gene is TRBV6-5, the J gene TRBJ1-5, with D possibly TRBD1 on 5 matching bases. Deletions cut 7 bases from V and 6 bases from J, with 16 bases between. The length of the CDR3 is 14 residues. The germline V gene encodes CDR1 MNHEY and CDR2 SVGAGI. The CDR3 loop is CASKDGRRGQPQHF. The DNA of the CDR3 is TGTGCCAGCAAGGATGGACGGAGGGGTCAGCCCCAGCATTTT.

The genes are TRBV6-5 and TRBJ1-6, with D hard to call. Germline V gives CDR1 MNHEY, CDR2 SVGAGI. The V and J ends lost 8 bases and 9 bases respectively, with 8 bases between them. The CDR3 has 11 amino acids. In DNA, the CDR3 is TGTGCCAGCGGAAGTCCTTCACCCCTCCACTTT. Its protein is CASGSPSPLHF.

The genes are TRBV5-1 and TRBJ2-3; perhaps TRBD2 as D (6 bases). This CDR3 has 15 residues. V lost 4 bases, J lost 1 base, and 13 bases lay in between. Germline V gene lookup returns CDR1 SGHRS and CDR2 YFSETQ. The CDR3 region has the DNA TGCGCCAGCAGCAACTCGGGGGTTCGCACAGATACGCAGTATTTT. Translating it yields CASSNSGVRTDTQYF.

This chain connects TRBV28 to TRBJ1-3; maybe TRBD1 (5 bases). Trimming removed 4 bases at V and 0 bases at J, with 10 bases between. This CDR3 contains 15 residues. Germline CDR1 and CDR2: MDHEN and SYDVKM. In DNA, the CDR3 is TGTGCCAGCAGTTGGCGGGGGGGCTCTGGAAACACCATATATTTT. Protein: CASSWRGGSGNTIYF.

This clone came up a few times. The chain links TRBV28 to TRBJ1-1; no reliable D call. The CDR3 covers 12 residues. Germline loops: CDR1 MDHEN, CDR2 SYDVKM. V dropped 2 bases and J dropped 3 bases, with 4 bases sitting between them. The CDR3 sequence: CASSLRYTEAFF. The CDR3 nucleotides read TGTGCCAGCAGTTTAAGATACACTGAAGCTTTCTTT.

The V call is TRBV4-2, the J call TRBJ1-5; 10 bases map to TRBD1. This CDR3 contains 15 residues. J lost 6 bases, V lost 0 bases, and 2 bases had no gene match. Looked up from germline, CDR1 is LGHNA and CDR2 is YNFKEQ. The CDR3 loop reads CASSQETGGGQPQHF. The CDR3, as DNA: TGTGCCAGCAGCCAAGAGACAGGGGGCGGTCAGCCCCAGCATTTT.

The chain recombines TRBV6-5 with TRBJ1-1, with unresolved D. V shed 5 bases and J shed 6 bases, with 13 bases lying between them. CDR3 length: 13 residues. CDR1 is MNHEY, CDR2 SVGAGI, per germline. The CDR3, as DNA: TGTGCCAGCAGTCCCCGGGGTAACGCTGAAGCTTTCTTT. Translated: CASSPRGNAEAFF.

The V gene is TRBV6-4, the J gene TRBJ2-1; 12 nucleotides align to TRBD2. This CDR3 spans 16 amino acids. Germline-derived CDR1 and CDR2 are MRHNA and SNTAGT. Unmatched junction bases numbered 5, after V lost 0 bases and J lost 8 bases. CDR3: CASSDSSSGGAHEQFF. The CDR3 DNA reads TGTGCCAGCAGTGACTCGTCTAGCGGGGGGGCGCATGAGCAGTTCTTC.

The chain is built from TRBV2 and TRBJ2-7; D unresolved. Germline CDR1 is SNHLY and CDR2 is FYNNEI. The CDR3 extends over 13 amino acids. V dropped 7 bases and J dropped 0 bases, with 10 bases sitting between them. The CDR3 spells CASIFDSSYEQYV. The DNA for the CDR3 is TGTGCCAGCATTTTCGATAGCTCCTACGAGCAGTACGTC.

CDR3: CASSLVPGLKQETQYF. The CDR3 DNA is TGTGCCAGCAGCTTAGTACCGGGACTAAAGCAAGAGACCCAGTACTTC. This rearrangement joins TRBV7-2 to TRBJ2-5, with 7 positions matching TRBD2. There are 16 residues in the CDR3. The ends lost 1 base at V and 2 bases at J; junction bases unmatched: 7. The germline gives CDR1 SGHTA, CDR2 FQGNSA.

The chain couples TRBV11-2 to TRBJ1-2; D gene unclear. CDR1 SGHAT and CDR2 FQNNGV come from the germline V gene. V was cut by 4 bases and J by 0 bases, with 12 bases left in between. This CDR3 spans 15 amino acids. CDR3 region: CASSSFAGANYGYTF. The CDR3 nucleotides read TGTGCCAGCAGCTCGTTCGCAGGAGCTAACTATGGCTACACCTTC.

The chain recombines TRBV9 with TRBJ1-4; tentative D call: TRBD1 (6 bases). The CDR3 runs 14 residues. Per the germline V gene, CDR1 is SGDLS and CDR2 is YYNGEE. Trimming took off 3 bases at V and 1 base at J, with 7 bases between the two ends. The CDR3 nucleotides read TGTGCCAGCAGCGCGACAGGAACTAATGAAAAACTGTTTTTT. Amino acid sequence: CASSATGTNEKLFF.

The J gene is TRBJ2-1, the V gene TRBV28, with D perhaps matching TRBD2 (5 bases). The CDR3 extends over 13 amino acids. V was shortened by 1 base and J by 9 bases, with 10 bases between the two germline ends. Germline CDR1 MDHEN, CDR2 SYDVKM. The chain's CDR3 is CASSLSARGEQFF. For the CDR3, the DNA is TGTGCCAGCAGTTTATCCGCCCGGGGTGAGCAGTTCTTC.

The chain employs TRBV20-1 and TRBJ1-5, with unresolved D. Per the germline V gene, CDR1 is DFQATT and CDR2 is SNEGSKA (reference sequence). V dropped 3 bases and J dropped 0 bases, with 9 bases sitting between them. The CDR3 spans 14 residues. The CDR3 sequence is CSASYLDSNQPQHF. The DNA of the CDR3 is TGCAGTGCTAGTTACTTAGATAGCAATCAGCCCCAGCATTTT.

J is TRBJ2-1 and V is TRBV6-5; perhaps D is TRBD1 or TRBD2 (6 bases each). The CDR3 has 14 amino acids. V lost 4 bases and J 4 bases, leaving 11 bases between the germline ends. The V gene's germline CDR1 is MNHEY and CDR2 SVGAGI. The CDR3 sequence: CASSFRGGYNEQFF. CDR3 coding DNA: TGTGCCAGCAGTTTCAGGGGAGGATACAATGAGCAGTTCTTC.

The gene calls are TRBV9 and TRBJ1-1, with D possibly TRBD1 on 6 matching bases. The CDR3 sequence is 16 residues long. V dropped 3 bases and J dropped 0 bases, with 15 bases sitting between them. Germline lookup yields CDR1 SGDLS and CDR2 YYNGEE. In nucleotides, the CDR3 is TGTGCCAGCAGCGGACAGGTGGGAACAGTGAACACTGAAGCTTTCTTT. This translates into CASSGQVGTVNTEAFF. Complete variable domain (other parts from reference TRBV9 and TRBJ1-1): DSGVTQTPKHLITATGQRVTLRCSPRSGDLSVYWYQQSLDQGLQFLIQYYNGEERAKGNILERFSAQQFPDLHSELNLSSLELGDSALYFCASSGQVGTVNTEAFFGQGTRLTVV.

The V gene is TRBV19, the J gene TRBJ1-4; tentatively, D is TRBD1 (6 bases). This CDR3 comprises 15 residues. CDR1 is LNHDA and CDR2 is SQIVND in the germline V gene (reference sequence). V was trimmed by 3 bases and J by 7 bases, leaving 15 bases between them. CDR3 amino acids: CASSIPRGLGEKLFF. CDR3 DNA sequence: TGTGCCAGTAGTATCCCCCGGGGGCTGGGTGAAAAACTGTTTTTT. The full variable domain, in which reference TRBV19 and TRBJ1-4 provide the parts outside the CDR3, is DGGITQSPKYLFRKEGQNVTLSCEQNLNHDAMYWYRQDPGQGLRLIYYSQIVNDFQKGDIAEGYSVSREKKESFPLTVTSAQKNPTAFYLCASSIPRGLGEKLFFGSGTQLSVL.

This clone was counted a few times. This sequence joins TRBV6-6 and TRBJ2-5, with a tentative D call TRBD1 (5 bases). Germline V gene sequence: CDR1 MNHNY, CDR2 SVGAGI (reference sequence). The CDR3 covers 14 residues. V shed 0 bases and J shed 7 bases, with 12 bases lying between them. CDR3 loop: CASSYSNRPGTQYF. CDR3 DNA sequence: TGTGCCAGCAGTTACTCTAACAGGCCGGGGACCCAGTACTTC.

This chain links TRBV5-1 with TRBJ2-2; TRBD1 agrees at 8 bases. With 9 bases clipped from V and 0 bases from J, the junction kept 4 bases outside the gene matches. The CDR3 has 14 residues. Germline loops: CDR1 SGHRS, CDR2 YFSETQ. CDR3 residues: CATSGQANTGELFF. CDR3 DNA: TGCGCCACTTCGGGACAGGCGAACACCGGGGAGCTGTTTTTT.

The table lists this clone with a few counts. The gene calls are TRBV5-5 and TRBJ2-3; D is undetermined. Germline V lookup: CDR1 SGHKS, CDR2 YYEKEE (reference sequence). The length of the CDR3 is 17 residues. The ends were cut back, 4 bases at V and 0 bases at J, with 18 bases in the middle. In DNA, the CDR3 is TGTGCCAGCAGCCAACGTGGAGTCGGCGCTAGCACAGATACGCAGTATTTT. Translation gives CASSQRGVGASTDTQYF.

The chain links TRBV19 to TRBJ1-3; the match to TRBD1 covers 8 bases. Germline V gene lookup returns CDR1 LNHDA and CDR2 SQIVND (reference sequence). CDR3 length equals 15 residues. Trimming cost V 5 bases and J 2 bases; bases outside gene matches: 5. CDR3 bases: TGTGCCAGTAGTCCGCAGGGGGCGCCTGGAAACACCATATATTTT. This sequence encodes CASSPQGAPGNTIYF. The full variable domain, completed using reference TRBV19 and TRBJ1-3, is DGGITQSPKYLFRKEGQNVTLSCEQNLNHDAMYWYRQDPGQGLRLIYYSQIVNDFQKGDIAEGYSVSREKKESFPLTVTSAQKNPTAFYLCASSPQGAPGNTIYFGEGSWLTVV.

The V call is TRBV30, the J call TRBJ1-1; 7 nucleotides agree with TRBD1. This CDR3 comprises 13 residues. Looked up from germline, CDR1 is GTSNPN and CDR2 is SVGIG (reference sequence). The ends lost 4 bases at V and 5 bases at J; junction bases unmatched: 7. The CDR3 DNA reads TGTGCCTGGACGTGGGACAGCAATACTGAAGCTTTCTTT. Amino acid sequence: CAWTWDSNTEAFF.

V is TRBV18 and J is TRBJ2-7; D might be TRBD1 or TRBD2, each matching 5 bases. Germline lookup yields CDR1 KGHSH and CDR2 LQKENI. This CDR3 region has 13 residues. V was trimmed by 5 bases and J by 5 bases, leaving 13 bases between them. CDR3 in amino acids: CASSEFRDDEQYV. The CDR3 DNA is TGTGCCAGCTCAGAATTCAGGGACGACGAGCAGTACGTC.

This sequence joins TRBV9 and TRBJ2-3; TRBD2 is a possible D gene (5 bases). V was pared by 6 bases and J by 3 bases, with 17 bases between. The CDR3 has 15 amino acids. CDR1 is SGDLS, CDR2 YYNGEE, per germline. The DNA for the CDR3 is TGTGCCAGCACCCGTTCTAGACTAACGACAGATACGCAGTATTTT. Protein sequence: CASTRSRLTTDTQYF.

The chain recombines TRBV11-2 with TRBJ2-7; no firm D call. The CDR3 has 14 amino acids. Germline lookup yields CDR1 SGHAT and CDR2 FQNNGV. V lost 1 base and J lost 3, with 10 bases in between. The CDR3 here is CASSLADKGYEQYV. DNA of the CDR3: TGTGCCAGCAGCTTAGCAGACAAGGGCTACGAGCAGTACGTC.

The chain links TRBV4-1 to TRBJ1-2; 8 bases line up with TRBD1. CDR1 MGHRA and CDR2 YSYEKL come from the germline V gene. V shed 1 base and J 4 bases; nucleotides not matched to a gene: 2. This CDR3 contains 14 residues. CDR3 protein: CASSQATGGYGYTF. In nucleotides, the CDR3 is TGCGCCAGCAGCCAAGCAACAGGGGGCTATGGCTACACCTTC.

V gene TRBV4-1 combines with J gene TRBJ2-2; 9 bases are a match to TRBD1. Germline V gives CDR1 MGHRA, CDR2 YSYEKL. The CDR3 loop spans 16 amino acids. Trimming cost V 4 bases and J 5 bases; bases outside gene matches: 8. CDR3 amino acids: CASSPVTGGVTGELFF. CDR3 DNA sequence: TGCGCCAGCAGCCCCGTCACAGGGGGCGTAACCGGGGAGCTGTTTTTT.

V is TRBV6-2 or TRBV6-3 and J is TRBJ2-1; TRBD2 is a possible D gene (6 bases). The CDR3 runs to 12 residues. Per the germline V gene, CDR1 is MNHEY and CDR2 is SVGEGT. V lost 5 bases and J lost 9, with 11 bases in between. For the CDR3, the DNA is TGTGCCAGCAGTGGGCTAGCGTCTGAGCAGTTCTTC. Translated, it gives CASSGLASEQFF.